This entry lists 13 T cell receptor beta chains sequenced from one sample in a study of blood T cells in healthy people across ages. Then a second PCR, running about 6 to 11 cycles, was carried out with a sample-barcoded 5' primer and a J-beta primer mix. Each CDR3 protein gets one entry after TCRdb re-called the 5' RACE reads with MiXCR. The table has over 700,000 distinct CDR3 sequences, around a quarter seen once. These data were also reused for a study on T cells of mothers and their children.

Sequenced sample: blood. Every receptor here comes from a boy aged 5 to 17 in good health.

This clonotype was observed a few times. J is TRBJ1-2 and V is TRBV6-5; 7 positions match TRBD1. Germline CDR1 MNHEY, CDR2 SVGAGI. The CDR3 covers 16 residues. Trimming cost V 2 bases and J 8 bases; bases outside gene matches: 14. CDR3: CASSYDRAGKKEGYTF. The DNA for the CDR3 is TGTGCCAGCAGTTACGACAGGGCTGGTAAGAAGGAGGGCTACACCTTC.

In this sample, this clonotype turned up a few times. This sequence joins TRBV29-1 and TRBJ2-4; TRBD1 might be the D (6 bases). This CDR3 has 14 residues. Germline V gene sequence: CDR1 SQVTM, CDR2 ANQGSEA. CDR3: CQGPDSLAKNIQYF. The CDR3 DNA reads TGCCAAGGCCCGGACAGTCTAGCCAAAAACATTCAGTACTTC.

This clonotype appeared once. Lacking the conserved final phenylalanine or tryptophan, this CDR3 likely reflects a read error. CDR3 amino acids: CAISSAGETQYS. The CDR3 nucleotides are TGTGCCATCAGCTCTGCCGGGGAGACCCAGTACTCC. The rearrangement uses TRBV10-3 and TRBJ2-5, with D uncertain. Germline assignment: CDR1 ENHRY and CDR2 SYGVKD. CDR3 length: 12 residues. Trimming left V 6 bases short and J 5 bases short, with 10 bases between.

This CDR3 is CASSPRMGGSGPLSYEQYF. In DNA form, the CDR3 reads TGTGCCAGCAGCCCCCGGATGGGGGGCTCCGGCCCCCTATCCTACGAGCAGTACTTC. The rearrangement uses TRBV9 and TRBJ2-7; possibly TRBD1 or TRBD2 for D (6 bases each). This CDR3 has 19 residues. Germline V gene data show CDR1 as SGDLS and CDR2 as YYNGEE. V lost 4 bases to trimming and J lost 1 base, with 27 bases between them.

V usage is TRBV18 and J usage is TRBJ2-5, with D tentatively TRBD1 or TRBD2 (5 bases each). With the DNA end fitting TRBJ2-7 better, the J assignment may be wrong. The CDR3 is 13 amino acids. Germline V gene sequence: CDR1 KGHSH, CDR2 LQKENI. The CDR3 here is CASSPLSGTEQYF. CDR3 sequence (DNA): TGTGCCAGCTCACCACTCTCAGGGACCGAGCAGTACTTC.

This clonotype has only a few counts. The chain employs TRBV3-1 and TRBJ2-1; 10 positions agree with TRBD2. The end of the DNA is better explained by TRBJ2-7, so the J call may be wrong. Per the germline V gene, CDR1 is LGHDT and CDR2 is YNNKEL (reference sequence). The CDR3 has 16 amino acids. The DNA of the CDR3 is TGTGCCAGCAGCCAAGGGGGACTAGCGCCTAGGAGGGAGCAGTACTTC. Residues: CASSQGGLAPRREQYF.

V is TRBV28 and J is TRBJ1-1; TRBD1 matches 7 bases. V lost 7 bases, J lost 3 bases, and 11 bases stayed unmatched. This CDR3 is 15 amino acids long. Germline loops: CDR1 MDHEN, CDR2 SYDVKM. Written as DNA, the CDR3 is TGTGCCAGCAACTCAAACAGGGGTAAATACACTGAAGCTTTCTTT. Encoded protein: CASNSNRGKYTEAFF. The complete variable domain, with remaining parts taken from reference TRBV28 and TRBJ1-1, reads DVKVTQSSRYLVKRTGEKVFLECVQDMDHENMFWYRQDPGLGLRLIYFSYDVKMKEKGDIPEGYSVSREKKERFSLILESASTNQTSMYLCASNSNRGKYTEAFFGQGTRLTVV.

This clonotype was counted a few times. The rearrangement links TRBV3-1 to TRBJ1-1; D remains ambiguous. V gave up 1 base and J gave up 1 base, with 10 bases separating them. Germline-derived CDR1 and CDR2 are LGHDT and YNNKEL (reference sequence). This CDR3 spans 15 amino acids. In nucleotides, the CDR3 is TGTGCCAGCAGCCAAGGGGCAGGTGAGAACACTGAAGCTTTCTTT. It specifies CASSQGAGENTEAFF. Based on the CDR3 plus reference TRBV3-1 and TRBJ1-1, the full variable domain is DTAVSQTPKYLVTQMGNDKSIKCEQNLGHDTMYWYKQDSKKFLKIMFSYNNKELIINETVPNRFSPKSPDKAHLNLHINSLELGDSAVYFCASSQGAGENTEAFFGQGTRLTVV.

This clonotype showed up just a few times. This rearrangement joins TRBV7-2 to TRBJ2-1; 8 bases fit TRBD1. The V segment lost 2 bases and the J segment 8 bases; nucleotides outside the gene matches: 2. Germline V gene data show CDR1 as SGHTA and CDR2 as FQGNSA. This CDR3 region has 13 residues. The CDR3: CASSLTGGYEQFF. The CDR3 DNA reads TGTGCCAGCAGCTTAACAGGGGGGTATGAGCAGTTCTTC.

The chain joins TRBV7-9 to TRBJ2-5, with D uncertain. The J call could be wrong; TRBJ2-7 is a better fit for the DNA end. The CDR3 has 13 residues. CDR1 is SEHNR and CDR2 is FQNEAQ in the germline V gene (reference sequence). Written as DNA, the CDR3 is TGTGCCAGCAGCCGCAGTGATTACTACGAGCAGTACTTC. It is translated as CASSRSDYYEQYF.

The gene calls are TRBV5-1 and TRBJ2-7; TRBD2 aligns across 8 bases. The CDR3 runs 15 residues. CDR1 and CDR2 from the germline V gene are SGHRS and YFSETQ. The V gene end was trimmed by 0 bases and the J gene end by 5 bases; junction bases not matched to a gene: 7. CDR3 sequence: CASSLAGLDLDEQYF. The CDR3 DNA is TGCGCCAGCAGCTTGGCGGGACTAGATTTGGACGAGCAGTACTTC.

In its sample, this clonotype was seen once. V is TRBV5-1 and J is TRBJ2-1; D perhaps matches TRBD2 (6 bases). The CDR3 is 16 amino acids. Trimming removed 4 bases at V and 6 bases at J, with 20 bases between. Germline CDR1 and CDR2: SGHRS and YFSETQ. Here the CDR3 DNA reads TGCGCCAGCAGCAATGGTGGTCAGTCCGGGGGCAATGAGCAGTTCTTC. Protein sequence: CASSNGGQSGGNEQFF.

This chain joins TRBV3-1 and TRBJ2-5; 7 nucleotides agree with TRBD1. Trimming took 6 bases from V and 3 from J; bases not matched to a gene: 4. Per the germline V gene, CDR1 is LGHDT and CDR2 is YNNKEL (reference sequence). The CDR3 sequence is 13 residues long. Written as DNA, the CDR3 is TGTGCCAGCAGACCCGGGACAGAAGAGACCCAGTACTTC. It is translated as CASRPGTEETQYF.